These T cell receptor beta chains were read from a single sample in a study of cytomegalovirus exposure and HLA in healthy donors. The data were produced by immunoSEQ multiplex PCR, yet TCRdb's version contains in-frame clones alone and is incomplete. The data hold tens of thousands of clones, with over 75% observed a single time. The material sequenced was PBMCs. All receptors derive from a male donor in good health and CMV-seronegative. CDR3s include the opening cysteine and the closing phenylalanine or tryptophan. Each record gives: V gene, J gene, clone size, D gene, CDR3 protein, CDR3 DNA. A D gene is named only where the DNA matches it firmly. Some rows mark clone size as missing; the rest say once, few, many or name a class of expanded clone.

v_call: TRBV6-1
j_call: TRBJ2-3
clone_size: -
d_call: -
cdr3_aa: CASSVTVDTQYF
cdr3_nt: TGTGCCAGCAGTGTGACAGTCGATACGCAGTATTTT

v_call: TRBV10-3
j_call: TRBJ2-1
clone_size: -
d_call: -
cdr3_aa: CAIGNRTSPRGSYNEQFF
cdr3_nt: TGTGCCATCGGCAACCGAACCAGCCCCCGAGGATCCTACAATGAGCAGTTCTTC

v_call: TRBV9
j_call: TRBJ2-4
clone_size: -
d_call: TRBD2
cdr3_aa: CASSPDLAGGPGNIQYF
cdr3_nt: TGTGCCAGCAGCCCCGACTTGGCGGGGGGTCCCGGAAACATTCAGTACTTC

v_call: TRBV6-5
j_call: TRBJ1-3
clone_size: few
d_call: -
cdr3_aa: CASSDRPSGNTIYF
cdr3_nt: TGTGCCAGCAGTGACAGACCCTCTGGAAACACCATATATTTT

v_call: TRBV13
j_call: TRBJ2-7
clone_size: -
d_call: -
cdr3_aa: CASSFGTLDYEQYF
cdr3_nt: TGTGCCAGCAGCTTTGGGACATTGGACTACGAGCAGTACTTC

v_call: TRBV9
j_call: TRBJ1-6
clone_size: few
d_call: -
cdr3_aa: CASSVDWASPLHF
cdr3_nt: TGTGCCAGCAGCGTAGATTGGGCTTCACCCCTCCACTTT

v_call: TRBV19
j_call: TRBJ1-5
clone_size: -
d_call: -
cdr3_aa: CASSIGNQPQHF
cdr3_nt: TGTGCCAGTAGTATCGGTAATCAGCCCCAGCATTTT

v_call: TRBV7-2
j_call: TRBJ2-7
clone_size: -
d_call: -
cdr3_aa: CASSLEGLFYEQYF
cdr3_nt: TGTGCCAGCAGCTTAGAGGGGTTATTCTACGAGCAGTACTTC

v_call: TRBV29-1
j_call: TRBJ2-1
clone_size: -
d_call: TRBD1
cdr3_aa: CSTRQGGEQFF
cdr3_nt: TGCAGCACTAGACAGGGGGGCGAGCAGTTCTTC

v_call: TRBV4-3
j_call: TRBJ1-2
clone_size: -
d_call: -
cdr3_aa: CASSQGAGDYGYTF
cdr3_nt: TGCGCCAGCAGCCAGGGAGCGGGGGACTATGGCTACACCTTC